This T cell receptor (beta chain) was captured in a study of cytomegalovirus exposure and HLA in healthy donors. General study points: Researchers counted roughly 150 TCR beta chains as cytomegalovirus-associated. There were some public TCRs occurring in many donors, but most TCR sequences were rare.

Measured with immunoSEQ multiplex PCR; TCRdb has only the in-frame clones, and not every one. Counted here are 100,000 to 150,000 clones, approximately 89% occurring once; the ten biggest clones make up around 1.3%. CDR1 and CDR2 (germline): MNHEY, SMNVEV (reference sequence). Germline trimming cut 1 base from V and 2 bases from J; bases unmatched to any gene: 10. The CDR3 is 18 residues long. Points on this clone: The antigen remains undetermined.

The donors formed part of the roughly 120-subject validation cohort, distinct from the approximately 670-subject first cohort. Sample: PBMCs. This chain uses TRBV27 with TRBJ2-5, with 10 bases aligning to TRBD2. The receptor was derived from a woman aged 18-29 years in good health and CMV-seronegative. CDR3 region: CASSLYGTLAGVQETQYF. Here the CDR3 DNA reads TGTGCCAGCAGTTTATACGGGACCCTAGCGGGGGTACAAGAGACCCAGTACTTC.